The clone carrying this T cell receptor (beta chain) was observed once. As yet, its antigen is unknown. For the second PCR, which ran for roughly 6 to 12 cycles, a sample-barcoded 5' primer and a J-beta primer mix were used. TCRdb reprocessed the 5' RACE reads with MiXCR, giving one entry per CDR3 protein. The sample consists of roughly 1.4 million distinct CDR3 sequences, roughly 59% of them appearing once. Collection of 9 to 10 milliliters of peripheral blood was performed for each donor. The entry originates in a study of blood T cells in healthy people across ages. The study, taken as a whole, reports: With age, beta diversity per million T cells declined roughly linearly, significantly by 30 to 40. Long-lived donors had more naive CD4+ cells and higher diversity than aged donors.

Sequencing input: blood. The source is a young man in good health.

Here the CDR3 reads CASSPLRLAGGGETQYF. CDR3 DNA sequence: TGCGCCAGCAGCCCTCTGCGACTAGCGGGAGGTGGAGAGACCCAGTACTTC. The chain carries TRBV4-1 and TRBJ2-5, with TRBD2 matching 13 bases. The CDR3 consists of 17 residues. The germline V gene has CDR1 MGHRA and CDR2 YSYEKL. The V and J ends lost 4 bases and 4 bases, in that order; junction bases with no gene match: 9.